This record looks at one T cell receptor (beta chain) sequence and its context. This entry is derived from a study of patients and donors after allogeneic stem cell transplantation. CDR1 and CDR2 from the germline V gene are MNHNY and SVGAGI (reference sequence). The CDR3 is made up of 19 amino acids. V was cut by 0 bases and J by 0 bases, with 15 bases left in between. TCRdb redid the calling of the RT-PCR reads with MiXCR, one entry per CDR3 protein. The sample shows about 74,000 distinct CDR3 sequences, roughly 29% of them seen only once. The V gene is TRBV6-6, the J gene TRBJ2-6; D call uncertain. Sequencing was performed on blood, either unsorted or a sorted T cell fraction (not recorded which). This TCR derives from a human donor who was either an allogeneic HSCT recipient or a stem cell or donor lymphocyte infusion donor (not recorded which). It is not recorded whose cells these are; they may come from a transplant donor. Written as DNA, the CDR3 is TGTGCCAGCAGTTACTCGATTAGCCGCAGAAGCTCTGGGGCCAACGTCCTGACTTTC. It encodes CASSYSISRRSSGANVLTF.